This T cell receptor beta chain comes out of a study of CD8 T cells in ankylosing spondylitis. Study-level results: There were earlier reports of some motif variants in reactive arthritis synovial fluid and blood. Relatively rare in peripheral blood, disease-linked clones were also CD8+. It was reported that disease-linked clones were significantly enriched in matched ankylosing spondylitis synovial fluid. A TCR beta motif of fewer than 10 highly homologous variants seemed to mark ankylosing spondylitis blood.

With respect to this clonotype: The target antigen is unknown.

CDR3 length: 17 amino acids. Germline values: CDR1 SGHNT, CDR2 YYREEE (reference sequence). The V and J ends lost 0 bases and 5 bases, in that order; junction bases with no gene match: 12. As the method for making TCR beta libraries, quantitative 5'-RACE with molecular barcodes was used. TCRdb called the 5' RACE reads again in MiXCR, with one record for every CDR3 protein. The sample comprises more than 300,000 distinct CDR3 sequences, 6.5% to 10% of which are singletons, and roughly 15% rests with the top ten. This clonotype originated in a male donor with ankylosing spondylitis. The rearrangement uses TRBV5-4 and TRBJ2-5, with 8 bases matching TRBD2. Sequencing was done on a sample of blood, either unsorted or a sorted T cell fraction (not recorded which). CDR3 sequence reads: CASSLVGKRESRETQYF. The CDR3 bases are TGTGCCAGCAGCTTGGTCGGAAAGCGGGAGTCTCGTGAGACCCAGTACTTC.